Below, 26 T cell receptor beta chains from the same sample are listed, as sequenced in a study of human T cells and chemical hapten exposure (dated by TCRdb to 2020 to 2022). Unfractionated whole blood was collected in Tempus Blood RNA tubes, and total RNA was extracted from that blood. Library prep was done by 5' RACE. The instrument was an Illumina MiSeq. TCRdb redid the processing of the public reads, applying fastp at Q25 and MiXCR, and retained in-frame beta chains. Rows with a matching CDR3 protein are joined into one entry that keeps the most common DNA and genes. The sample table shows about 80,000 distinct CDR3 sequences, and 7% to 8% are seen once. The ten largest clones represent about 2.1% of the sample. Source of these receptors: a male donor in good health.

This clonotype was observed a handful of times. The rearrangement links TRBV5-1 to TRBJ2-1, with 11 bases aligning to TRBD2. V dropped 0 bases and J dropped 12; count of bases not matched to a gene: 5. Germline V gene lookup returns CDR1 SGHRS and CDR2 YFSETQ. The CDR3 covers 14 residues. The CDR3 sequence is CASSLAGTSGGQFF. The CDR3 DNA is TGCGCCAGCAGCTTGGCCGGGACTAGCGGTGGGCAGTTCTTC.

This clonotype has only a few counts. The chain joins TRBV19 to TRBJ1-2; the match to TRBD1 covers 12 bases. Per germline, CDR1 LNHDA and CDR2 SQIVND (reference sequence). V shed 3 bases and J 6 bases; nucleotides not matched to a gene: 5. This CDR3 is built from 15 residues. The CDR3 DNA sequence: TGTGCCAGTAGTATGGTGGGACAGGGGGCGGATGGCTACACCTTC. Translated: CASSMVGQGADGYTF. The full variable domain, with the rest looked up from reference TRBV19 and TRBJ1-2, is DGGITQSPKYLFRKEGQNVTLSCEQNLNHDAMYWYRQDPGQGLRLIYYSQIVNDFQKGDIAEGYSVSREKKESFPLTVTSAQKNPTAFYLCASSMVGQGADGYTFGSGTRLTVV.

This clonotype has ten or more counts. The chain couples TRBV29-1 to TRBJ2-3, with 9 nucleotides matching TRBD2. CDR1 is SQVTM and CDR2 is ANQGSEA in the germline V gene. Trimming removed 1 base from V and 6 bases from J; junction bases left unmatched: 5. CDR3 length equals 14 residues. CDR3 in amino acids: CSVEGLAVGDTQYF. CDR3 nucleotides: TGCAGCGTTGAAGGACTAGCGGTGGGGGATACGCAGTATTTT.

In its sample, this clonotype was seen many times. The chain is built from TRBV7-2 and TRBJ1-2, with D tentatively TRBD1 (5 bases). From germline, CDR1 is SGHTA and CDR2 FQGNSA. The CDR3 totals 11 residues. Between the trimmed V and J ends, which lost 4 bases and 8 bases, there was a span of 8 bases. CDR3 DNA sequence: TGTGCCAGCAGCTCAGGGAACGGCTACACCTTC. It is translated as CASSSGNGYTF.

The chain employs TRBV23-1 and TRBJ2-7, with D maybe TRBD2 (5 bases). TRBV23-1 is treated as an ORF (open reading frame) with a function not yet certain. The CDR3 has 14 residues. Trimming shortened V by 11 bases and J by 2 bases, and 19 bases separated the two germline ends. The CDR3 loop reads CAYPARGRPYEQYF. The CDR3 bases are TGCGCCTATCCTGCCCGGGGAAGACCCTACGAGCAGTACTTC.

This clonotype was recorded many times. The chain is built from TRBV6-2 or TRBV6-3 and TRBJ2-7; D not resolved. This CDR3 is 10 amino acids long. The V gene's germline CDR1 is MNHEY and CDR2 SVGEGT. With 5 bases removed from V and 3 bases from J, the gap between germline ends came to 2 bases. CDR3 nucleotides: TGTGCCAGCAGTAACTACGAGCAGTACTTC. Amino acid sequence: CASSNYEQYF.

The chain is built from TRBV5-1 and TRBJ2-1; 13 bases align to TRBD2. Per the germline V gene, CDR1 is SGHRS and CDR2 is YFSETQ. V was clipped by 4 bases and J by 0 bases; unmatched bases: 10. The CDR3 is 19 residues long. This CDR3 is CASSQKGLAGNRSYNEQFF. The DNA for the CDR3 is TGCGCCAGCAGCCAGAAGGGACTAGCGGGAAACCGCTCCTACAATGAGCAGTTCTTC. Full variable domain (missing parts from reference TRBV5-1 and TRBJ2-1): KAGVTQTPRYLIKTRGQQVTLSCSPISGHRSVSWYQQTPGQGLQFLFEYFSETQRNKGNFPGRFSGRQFSNSRSEMNVSTLELGDSALYLCASSQKGLAGNRSYNEQFFGPGTRLTVL.

In its sample, this clonotype was seen a few times. The chain links TRBV20-1 to TRBJ2-7; 7 bases map to TRBD2. Germline V gene lookup returns CDR1 DFQATT and CDR2 SNEGSKA (reference sequence). The V segment lost 0 bases and the J segment 3 bases; nucleotides outside the gene matches: 11. This CDR3 has 16 amino acids. The CDR3, as DNA: TGCAGTGCTAGAGATCTGGGTGTTGGCGGGGGCTACGAGCAGTACTTC. Translation gives CSARDLGVGGGYEQYF.

This clonotype was picked up many times. This chain connects TRBV12-3 or TRBV12-4 to TRBJ1-5, with D maybe TRBD1 (5 bases). CDR3 length: 16 amino acids. Deletions cut 3 bases from V and 0 bases from J, with 12 bases between. The CDR3 DNA follows: TGTGCCAGCAGTTTTGACAGAGCCTATAGCAATCAGCCCCAGCATTTT. It encodes CASSFDRAYSNQPQHF.

This clonotype was observed many times. The V call is TRBV19, the J call TRBJ1-2; D may be TRBD1 (6 bases). From germline, CDR1 is LNHDA and CDR2 SQIVND (reference sequence). CDR3 length: 16 residues. The V and J ends lost 3 bases and 4 bases respectively, with 18 bases between them. In DNA, the CDR3 is TGTGCCAGTAGTATTGAGCCGGGGGCGAGGAGCTATGGCTACACCTTC. Translated: CASSIEPGARSYGYTF.

The table lists this clonotype with a few counts. V is TRBV12-3 or TRBV12-4 and J is TRBJ2-2, with 8 positions matching TRBD1. The CDR3 totals 15 residues. With 4 bases clipped from V and 4 bases from J, the junction kept 5 bases outside the gene matches. CDR3 nucleotides: TGTGCCAGCAGTTGGGACAGGAGATCCACCGGGGAGCTGTTTTTT. This sequence encodes CASSWDRRSTGELFF.

V and J are TRBV29-1 and TRBJ1-1; tentative D call: TRBD1 (6 bases). This CDR3 comprises 15 residues. Germline CDR1 SQVTM, CDR2 ANQGSEA. V was pared by 4 bases and J by 1 base, with 16 bases between. The CDR3 DNA reads TGCAGCGTTGGTCTTCGGACAGACCCGAACACTGAAGCTTTCTTT. Protein: CSVGLRTDPNTEAFF.

This clonotype was counted at least ten times. CDR3 sequence: CASSPGRALYNEQFF. CDR3 DNA: TGTGCCAGCAGCCCAGGAAGGGCACTTTACAATGAGCAGTTCTTC. The chain recombines TRBV11-3 with TRBJ2-1; D uncertain. This CDR3 region has 15 residues. Germline V CDR1 and CDR2: SGHNT, YENEEA. Trimming cost V 5 bases and J 4 bases, with 15 bases left between them.

The CDR3 coding sequence is TGTGCCAGCAGGTGGACAGAGAACACTGAAGCTTTCTTT. This codes for CASRWTENTEAFF. This rearrangement joins TRBV6-5 to TRBJ1-1, with D maybe TRBD1 (6 bases). CDR1 is MNHEY, CDR2 SVGAGI, per germline. There are 13 residues in the CDR3. Trimming stripped 6 bases from V and 1 base from J, with 9 bases between.

This clonotype was seen only a few times. The gene calls are TRBV11-2 and TRBJ2-3; TRBD2 aligns across 8 bases. The V gene end was trimmed by 4 bases and the J gene end by 10 bases; junction bases not matched to a gene: 10. Germline V lookup: CDR1 SGHAT, CDR2 FQNNGV. CDR3 length: 14 amino acids. The CDR3 region has the DNA TGTGCCAGCAGCTCGGGGGGGGAGAGGAGTCCGCAGTATTTT. It codes for CASSSGGERSPQYF.

Many counts were recorded for this clonotype. The chain joins TRBV20-1 to TRBJ2-5, with D perhaps given as TRBD1 or TRBD2 (9 bases each). CDR1 is DFQATT, CDR2 SNEGSKA, per germline (reference sequence). The CDR3 runs 17 residues. Trimming shortened V by 5 bases and J by 2 bases, and 24 bases separated the two germline ends. DNA of the CDR3: TGCAGTGCTGACAGGGGGAGAGCGGGGGGCCGTCAAGAGACCCAGTACTTC. It specifies CSADRGRAGGRQETQYF.

This clonotype was counted a few times. The genes are TRBV27 and TRBJ1-1, with 8 bases aligning to TRBD1. The CDR3 extends over 13 amino acids. The germline CDR1 and CDR2 sequences are MNHEY and SMNVEV (reference sequence). V was pared by 5 bases and J by 4 bases, with 3 bases of the junction left unmatched. The CDR3 protein is CASSSTGGTEAFF. CDR3 DNA: TGTGCCAGCAGTAGCACAGGGGGCACTGAAGCTTTCTTT.

The rearrangement uses TRBV6-2 or TRBV6-3 and TRBJ1-2; no reliable D call. This CDR3 has 13 residues. With 6 bases removed from V and 0 bases from J, the gap between germline ends came to 8 bases. Germline lookup yields CDR1 MNHEY and CDR2 SVGEGT. CDR3 nucleotide sequence: TGTGCCAGCAGAGAGGCAGCTAACTATGGCTACACCTTC. Protein: CASREAANYGYTF.

This clonotype occurred many times. This chain connects TRBV25-1 to TRBJ2-5, with 9 positions matching TRBD2. J lost 5 bases, V lost 1 base, and 5 bases had no gene match. The CDR3 covers 15 residues. Germline assignment: CDR1 MGHDK and CDR2 SYGVNS. CDR3 DNA: TGTGCCAGCAGTGAATTTACTAGCGGGCTTGAGACCCAGTACTTC. Residues: CASSEFTSGLETQYF.

The genes are TRBV28 and TRBJ1-1; 7 bases line up with TRBD1. This CDR3 region has 13 residues. The trim removed 7 bases at V and 10 bases at J, leaving 12 bases unmatched. The germline gives CDR1 MDHEN, CDR2 SYDVKM. The DNA for the CDR3 is TGTGCCAGCACCACCCCAGGGGGATGGGGAGCTTTCTTT. It specifies CASTTPGGWGAFF.

This clonotype was seen a handful of times. The chain employs TRBV7-9 and TRBJ2-1; D may be TRBD1 or TRBD2 (5 bases each). Germline CDR1 is SEHNR and CDR2 is FQNEAQ (reference sequence). V gave up 7 bases and J gave up 4 bases, with 20 bases separating them. The CDR3 spans 16 residues. CDR3 sequence reads: CASIQLGEEGYNEQFF. The CDR3 DNA reads as TGTGCCAGCATCCAACTAGGGGAAGAAGGGTACAATGAGCAGTTCTTC.

V and J are TRBV7-8 and TRBJ2-7; no definite D call. V lost 1 base and J 3 bases, leaving 22 bases between the germline ends. The CDR3 consists of 18 residues. Germline CDR1 and CDR2: SGHVS and FQNEAQ. CDR3 region: CASSLGTLQNHGFYEQYF. Written as DNA, the CDR3 is TGTGCCAGCAGCTTAGGGACCCTACAGAACCACGGCTTCTACGAGCAGTACTTC.

In its sample, this clonotype was seen a few times. J is TRBJ1-1 and V is TRBV12-3 or TRBV12-4; D is perhaps TRBD1 (5 bases). Between the trimmed V and J ends, which lost 3 bases and 1 base, there was a span of 12 bases. CDR3 length equals 15 residues. The CDR3 region is CASSLMGVGNTEAFF. The CDR3 region has the DNA TGTGCCAGCAGTTTGATGGGGGTAGGGAACACTGAAGCTTTCTTT.

This clonotype was picked up many times. This chain links TRBV6-5 with TRBJ2-1; TRBD2 aligns across 9 bases. V was clipped by 0 bases and J by 4 bases; unmatched bases: 7. This CDR3 has 17 amino acids. The germline gives CDR1 MNHEY, CDR2 SVGAGI. For the CDR3, the DNA is TGTGCCAGCAGTTACTCGCTACCTAGCGGGGTTTACAATGAGCAGTTCTTC. As protein: CASSYSLPSGVYNEQFF.

This clonotype was observed at least ten times. The chain combines TRBV29-1 with TRBJ1-1; no clear D. The CDR3 loop spans 12 amino acids. V was cut by 7 bases and J by 1 base, with 10 bases left in between. Germline loops: CDR1 SQVTM, CDR2 ANQGSEA. The CDR3 nucleotides read TGCAGCGCCATGGATACGAACACTGAAGCTTTCTTT. This translates into CSAMDTNTEAFF.

This clonotype was seen a few times. The chain combines TRBV12-3 or TRBV12-4 with TRBJ1-6; tentative D call: TRBD1 (5 bases). The V end was cut by 2 bases, the J end by 2 bases, with 16 bases between. This CDR3 has 18 residues. This chain's CDR3 is CASSLCPGGCTYNSPLHF. The CDR3 DNA sequence: TGTGCCAGCAGTTTATGCCCTGGGGGGTGCACCTATAATTCACCCCTCCACTTT.